This is a list of T cell receptor beta chains from one sample in a study of T cell responses to AZD1222 COVID-19 vaccine. The method was immunoSEQ multiplex PCR; TCRdb's version includes in-frame clones alone and lacks a portion of them. The sample gives around 120,000 clones, about nine tenths of which show up once; 1% to 1.5% is in the top ten. The material was peripheral blood, obtained on day 0 of AZD1222 vaccination. Receptor source: an adult in good health. CDR3s include the opening cysteine and the closing phenylalanine or tryptophan. The order of the fields is D gene, clone size, V gene, CDR3 protein. The D gene is left open where the match is weak. Expanded clones get a size class; other rows say once, few or many, or leave the size out.

. . TRBV30 CAWEGDTEAFF
. . TRBV6-5 CASSYRHLTYEQYF
. . TRBV6-5 CASSYHLSYEQYF
. . TRBV4-1 CASSQVVTENYGYTF
. . TRBV6-5 CASSPTSMETQYF
. . TRBV4-1 CASSQGIWSRGSPLHF
. once TRBV5-1 CASSPGLGTYGYTF
TRBD1 once TRBV2 CASSEWQGAATEAFF
. . TRBV11-3 CASSQGTYNEQFF
. once TRBV7-2 CASSLVGAYGYTF
TRBD1 once TRBV5-1 CASSFTGASGANVLTF
. . TRBV4-3 CASSYRRGRIPSTDTQYF
. once TRBV3-1/TRBV3-2 CASSQGRGEKLFF
. . TRBV6-5 CASSRTTNEKLFF
. . TRBV6-5 CASRTGTINTGELFF
. . TRBV7-9 CASSLSFSYEQYF
. . TRBV12-3/TRBV12-4 CASSLWEDGELFF
. few TRBV14 CASSQDQVGWDTDTQYF
TRBD1 . TRBV18 CASSDRQGHNSPLHF
. . TRBV7-9 CASSPDGQRKLFF
. once TRBV7-9 CASSPGVSTYEQYF
TRBD2 . TRBV5-4 CASSPGTRVYEQYF